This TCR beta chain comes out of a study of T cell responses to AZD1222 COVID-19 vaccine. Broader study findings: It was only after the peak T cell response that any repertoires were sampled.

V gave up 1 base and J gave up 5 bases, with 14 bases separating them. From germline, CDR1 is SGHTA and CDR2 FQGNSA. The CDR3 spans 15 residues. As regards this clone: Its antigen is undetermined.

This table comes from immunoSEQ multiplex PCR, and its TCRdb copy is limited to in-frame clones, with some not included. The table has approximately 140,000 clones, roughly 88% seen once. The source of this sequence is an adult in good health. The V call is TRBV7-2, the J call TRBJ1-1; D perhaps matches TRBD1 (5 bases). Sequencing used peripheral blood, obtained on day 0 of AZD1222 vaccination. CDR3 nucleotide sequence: TGTGCCAGCAGCTTAGTGTGGGGGGGAAGGACTGAAGCTTTCTTT. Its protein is CASSLVWGGRTEAFF.